A single T cell receptor beta chain is shown here with its context. The PCR employed 60 Vbeta primers together with 13 Jbeta primers. Some clones are missing from TCRdb's copy, which holds only in-frame ones; the method was immunoSEQ multiplex PCR. This table holds about 250,000 clones, roughly 70% found once. Germline V gene lookup returns CDR1 SEHNR and CDR2 FQNEAQ (reference sequence). V lost 4 bases to trimming and J lost 0 bases; unmatched junction nucleotides: 8. The CDR3 is 16 amino acids. This sample stems from a study of cytomegalovirus exposure and HLA in healthy donors. The chain is built from TRBV7-9 and TRBJ1-2, with 7 nucleotides matching TRBD1. The sample was PBMCs. This receptor was identified in a female donor in good health and CMV-seronegative. Here the CDR3 reads CASSSFGTEANYGYTF. The CDR3 DNA reads TGTGCCAGCAGCTCATTCGGGACAGAAGCTAACTATGGCTACACCTTC.